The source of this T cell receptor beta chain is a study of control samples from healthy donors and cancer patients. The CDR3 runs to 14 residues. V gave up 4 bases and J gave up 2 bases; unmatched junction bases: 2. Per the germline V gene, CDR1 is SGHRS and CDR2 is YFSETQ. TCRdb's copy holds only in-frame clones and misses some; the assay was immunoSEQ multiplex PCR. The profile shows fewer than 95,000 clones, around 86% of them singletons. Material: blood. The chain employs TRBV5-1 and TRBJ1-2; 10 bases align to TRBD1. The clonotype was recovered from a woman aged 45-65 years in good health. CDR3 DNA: TGCGCCAGCAGCGAGACAGGGGGCAACTATGGCTACACCTTC. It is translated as CASSETGGNYGYTF.